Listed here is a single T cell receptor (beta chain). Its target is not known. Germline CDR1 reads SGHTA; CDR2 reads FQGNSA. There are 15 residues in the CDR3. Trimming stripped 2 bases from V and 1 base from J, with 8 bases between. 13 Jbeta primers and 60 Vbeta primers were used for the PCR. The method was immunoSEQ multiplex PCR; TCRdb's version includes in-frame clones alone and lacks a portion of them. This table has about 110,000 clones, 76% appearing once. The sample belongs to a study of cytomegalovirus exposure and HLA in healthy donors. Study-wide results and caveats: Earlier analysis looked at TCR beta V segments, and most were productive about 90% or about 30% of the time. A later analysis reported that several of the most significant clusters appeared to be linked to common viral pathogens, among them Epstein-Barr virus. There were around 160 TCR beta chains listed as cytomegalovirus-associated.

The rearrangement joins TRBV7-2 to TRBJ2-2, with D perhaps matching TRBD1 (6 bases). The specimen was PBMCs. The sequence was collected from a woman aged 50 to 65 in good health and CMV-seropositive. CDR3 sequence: CASSLQGLNTGELFF. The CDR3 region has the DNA TGTGCCAGCAGCTTACAGGGGCTGAACACCGGGGAGCTGTTTTTT.